This is a list of T cell receptor beta chains from one sample in a study of metastatic and nonmetastatic thyroid tumors. TCRdb redid the clone calls on the PCR reads using MiXCR. The repertoire holds 20,000 to 25,000 clones, 20% seen once, with around 4.4% in the top ten. Material for sequencing was adjacent normal tissue. All receptors derive from a female donor with papillary thyroid cancer or a benign thyroid nodule (not recorded which). Some clones in this sample may be carry-over from other donors' samples. The CDR3 runs from the conserved cysteine through the conserved F or W. A D gene is named only where the DNA matches it firmly. Clone size is given for some rows only: seen once, a few or many times, or a class if the clone is expanded.

D,J,V,size,length,DNA,CDR3
NA,TRBJ2-7,TRBV29-1,many,12,TGCAGCGTTGGGGCGGGCTCCTACGAGCAGTACTTC,CSVGAGSYEQYF
TRBD1,TRBJ1-1,TRBV20-1,NA,15,TGCAGTGCTAGATCGGCAACAGGGGGCCGCACTGAAGCTTTCTTT,CSARSATGGRTEAFF
TRBD2,TRBJ2-1,TRBV9,few,16,TGTGCCAGCAGCGTAGGTCCTAGCGGGGGCGACAATGAGCAGTTCTTC,CASSVGPSGGDNEQFF
NA,TRBJ1-1,TRBV5-8,many,16,TGTGCCAGCAGCTCTTTCCGGGACATACGGAACACTGAAGCTTTCTTT,CASSSFRDIRNTEAFF
TRBD1,TRBJ1-2,TRBV11-1,NA,17,TGTGCCAGCAGCGGGCTGACGGGACAGGGAATTTCAAGCGGCTACACCTTC,CASSGLTGQGISSGYTF
TRBD2,TRBJ2-7,TRBV7-6,NA,15,TGTGCCAGCAGAGCGAGGCCGGGGGGGCGAGACGAGCAGTACTTC,CASRARPGGRDEQYF
NA,TRBJ2-2,TRBV14,many,12,TGTGCCAGCAGCATGGCTCCCGGGGAGCTGTTTTTT,CASSMAPGELFF
NA,TRBJ2-7,TRBV3-1,many,14,TGTGCCAGCAGCCAAGACCTCACCGCCTACGAGCAGTACTTC,CASSQDLTAYEQYF
NA,TRBJ1-6,TRBV27,medium-sized,18,TGTGCCAGCAGACCCCTAAATACGGGACAACCGACAAATTCACCCCTCCACTTT,CASRPLNTGQPTNSPLHF
TRBD2,TRBJ2-1,TRBV9,NA,16,TGTGCCAGCGCGGGACTAGCGGGAGGAGAGGGCAATGAGCAGTTCTTC,CASAGLAGGEGNEQFF
NA,TRBJ2-1,TRBV11-1,NA,15,TGTGCCAGCACCCTTTTGGGTGGAGGGGGCAATGAGCAGTTCTTC,CASTLLGGGGNEQFF
NA,TRBJ2-7,TRBV27,medium-sized,15,TGTGCCAGCGAGGGGGGCGGCGGGAGAGGCTACGAGCAGTACTTC,CASEGGGGRGYEQYF
NA,TRBJ1-6,TRBV18,NA,14,TGTGCCAGCTCACCCACGGGGGGCAATTCACCCCTCCACTTT,CASSPTGGNSPLHF
TRBD1,TRBJ2-3,TRBV29-1,many,15,TGCAGCGCCCTGACAGGGCTCCAAAACACAGATACGCAGTATTTT,CSALTGLQNTDTQYF
NA,TRBJ2-1,TRBV12-3/TRBV12-4,NA,13,TGTGCCAGCAGACTGGGACTTCACAATGAGCAGTTCTTC,CASRLGLHNEQFF
NA,TRBJ2-3,TRBV25-1,many,13,TGTGCCAGCCTGGAGGGGGCGGGAGATACGCAGTATTTT,CASLEGAGDTQYF
NA,TRBJ1-2,TRBV19,few,13,TGTGCCAGTAGTGTCGGAGTGAACTATGGCTACACCTTC,CASSVGVNYGYTF
NA,TRBJ2-7,TRBV7-2,medium-sized,15,TGTGCCAGCAGCTTGACTACCCCCTCAGCCTACGAGCAGTACTTC,CASSLTTPSAYEQYF
TRBD2,TRBJ2-1,TRBV11-3,many,16,TGTGCCAGCAGCTTAGTTGGGACTAGCGGGAAGAATGAGCAGTTCTTC,CASSLVGTSGKNEQFF
NA,TRBJ1-1,TRBV28,many,13,TGTGCCAGCAGTTTATCAGGGAACACTGAAGCTTTCTTT,CASSLSGNTEAFF
NA,TRBJ2-5,TRBV7-2,NA,14,TGTGCCAGCAGCCGACAAACAGGCCAAAAGACCCAGTACTTC,CASSRQTGQKTQYF
TRBD1,TRBJ1-2,TRBV27,few,13,TGTGCCAGCAGCTCCAAGACAGGGGATGGCTACACCTTC,CASSSKTGDGYTF
NA,TRBJ2-5,TRBV20-1,NA,10,TGCAGTGCTATGGGGTCCGAATGGTACTTC,CSAMGSEWYF
NA,TRBJ2-7,TRBV2,medium-sized,11,TGTGCCAGCAGTGAAACGTACGAGCAGTACTTC,CASSETYEQYF
NA,TRBJ2-7,TRBV27,few,14,TGTGCCAGCAGTTCCGGCCAGGCCTCCTACGAGCAGTACTTC,CASSSGQASYEQYF
NA,TRBJ2-2,TRBV7-9,many,13,TGTGCCAGCCGGGGAAAGAACACCGGGGAGCTGTTTTTT,CASRGKNTGELFF
NA,TRBJ2-7,TRBV27,many,13,TGTGCCAGCGGTTTCGGCTCTTTCTACGAGCAGTACTTC,CASGFGSFYEQYF
TRBD1,TRBJ2-7,TRBV2,few,14,TGTGCCAGCAGCGGGACAGGGGTCCTCTACGAGCAGTACTTC,CASSGTGVLYEQYF
NA,TRBJ2-7,TRBV12-5,NA,13,TGTGCTAGAGGATTAACCGGGACTCACGAGCAGTACTTC,CARGLTGTHEQYF
TRBD2,TRBJ2-7,TRBV6-1,few,17,TGTGCCAGCACCCCCGGTCTAGCGGGAGAGTTTCCCTACGAGCAGTACTTC,CASTPGLAGEFPYEQYF
NA,TRBJ1-5,TRBV28,many,14,TGTGCCAGCAGTTTATCGGGACTGAATCAGCCCCAGCATTTT,CASSLSGLNQPQHF
TRBD2,TRBJ2-1,TRBV7-9,many,15,TGTGCCAGCGGCTTTAGCGGGACAACTAACAATGAGCAGTTCTTC,CASGFSGTTNNEQFF
TRBD2,TRBJ2-5,TRBV28,many,17,TGTGCCAGCACCTTTGGAGTAGCGGGAGGGCCCGAAGGGACCCAGTACTTC,CASTFGVAGGPEGTQYF
TRBD1,TRBJ1-2,TRBV5-1,few,14,TGCGCCAGCAGCCCCCGCAGGGGGCTGGAGGGCTACACCTTC,CASSPRRGLEGYTF
NA,TRBJ1-5,TRBV27,few,13,TGTGCCAGCAGGGTGGACGGATATCAGCCCCAGCATTTT,CASRVDGYQPQHF
NA,TRBJ1-4,TRBV28,many,16,TGTGCCACTCATGGTAGGGACACCTCAACTAATGAAAAACTGTTTTTT,CATHGRDTSTNEKLFF
TRBD2,TRBJ2-1,TRBV6-2/TRBV6-3,many,17,TGTGCCAGCAGTTACTCGGTAGCGGGATCCACCTACAATGAGCAGTTCTTC,CASSYSVAGSTYNEQFF
NA,TRBJ2-3,TRBV27,medium-sized,18,TGTGCCAGCAGTACACGACAGTTACAAAGGACACACACAGATACGCAGTATTTT,CASSTRQLQRTHTDTQYF
TRBD1,TRBJ1-3,TRBV20-1,many,15,TGCAGTGCTAGACCGTCCCAGGGGGCCGGAAACACCATATATTTT,CSARPSQGAGNTIYF
TRBD2,TRBJ2-7,TRBV9,many,15,TGTGCCAGCAGCGTAGGTGGTGGGAGGGTCTACGAGCAGTACTTC,CASSVGGGRVYEQYF
NA,TRBJ1-3,TRBV5-1,many,16,TGCGCCAGCAGCTTGTCCGGGGGGGCTTCTGGAAACACCATATATTTT,CASSLSGGASGNTIYF
TRBD2,TRBJ2-1,TRBV7-9,many,16,TGTGCCAGCAGACCGCCACTAGCGGTGGTTAAAAATGAGCAGTTCTTC,CASRPPLAVVKNEQFF
TRBD1,TRBJ2-7,TRBV6-5,medium-sized,18,TGTGCCAGCAGTTATAAAGGACAGGGAACCCAACCTCCTTGGGAGCAGTACTTC,CASSYKGQGTQPPWEQYF
NA,TRBJ2-6,TRBV11-2,NA,15,TGTGCCAGCAGCTTAGTAGCCTCTTGTGCCAACGTCCTGACTTTC,CASSLVASCANVLTF
NA,TRBJ1-3,TRBV19,many,15,TGTGCCAGTAGTATGGGAGCCAACTCTGGAAACACCATATATTTT,CASSMGANSGNTIYF
NA,TRBJ2-4,TRBV6-2/TRBV6-3,many,12,TGTGCCAGCACCGACCAGGGAAACATTCAGTACTTC,CASTDQGNIQYF
TRBD1,TRBJ1-2,TRBV20-1,NA,13,TGCAGTGCTCCTCGACAGGGTGACTATGGCTACACCTTC,CSAPRQGDYGYTF
TRBD2,TRBJ2-7,TRBV7-3,NA,16,TGTGCCAGCAGCTTATCTAGCGGGAGTTGGTCCTACGAGCAGTACTTC,CASSLSSGSWSYEQYF
TRBD1,TRBJ1-1,TRBV6-2/TRBV6-3,medium-sized,16,TGTGCCAGCAGTAGGGGACAGGGGATTGTGAACACTGAAGCTTTCTTT,CASSRGQGIVNTEAFF
TRBD2,TRBJ2-1,TRBV7-3,many,15,TGTGCCAGCAGCTTATCTAGCGGGAGTTACAATGAGCAGTTCTTC,CASSLSSGSYNEQFF
TRBD2,TRBJ2-3,TRBV3-1,many,15,TGTGCCAGCAGTCTCACTAGCGGGAGAGGTGATACGCAGTATTTT,CASSLTSGRGDTQYF
NA,TRBJ1-2,TRBV11-3,NA,13,TGTGCCAGCAGCTTAGGGACCGCCTATGTCCACACCTTC,CASSLGTAYVHTF
TRBD2,TRBJ2-1,TRBV6-1,medium-sized,15,TGTGCCAGCAGATTAGCGGGAGGAAGGAGGAATGAGCAGTTCTTC,CASRLAGGRRNEQFF
NA,TRBJ2-5,TRBV6-1,many,12,TGTGCCAGCAGTGAAGCGTTGGAGACCCAGTACTTC,CASSEALETQYF